This T cell receptor (beta chain) was identified during a study of T cell responses to AZD1222 COVID-19 vaccine. Regarding the study as a whole: Regions 160-218 and 743-854 dominated among vaccine-associated CD4 TCRs spanning spike. Breadth and depth of Spike-specific TCRs rose after two AZD1222 doses.

TCRdb keeps only in-frame clones here, not all; method: immunoSEQ multiplex PCR. This sample has 100,000 or so clones; more than 70% occur once, and the top ten carry around 8.4%. Trimming left V 7 bases short and J 3 bases short, with 15 bases between. The CDR3 runs 14 residues. The germline CDR1 and CDR2 sequences are KGHDR and SFDVKD. Worth noting for this clone: Its antigen is unidentified.

This TCR came from an adult in good health. The sequences come from peripheral blood, collected on day 0 of AZD1222 vaccination. The genes are TRBV24-1 and TRBJ2-7; D remains ambiguous. The CDR3 sequence is CATSDVTSGYEQYF. CDR3 DNA sequence: TGTGCCACCAGCGATGTCACATCAGGCTACGAGCAGTACTTC.